The rows below give T cell receptor beta chains drawn from one sample of a study of cytomegalovirus exposure and HLA in healthy donors. Measured with immunoSEQ multiplex PCR; TCRdb has only the in-frame clones, and not every one. Of 150,000 to 200,000 clones listed, roughly 85% are singletons. Sequencing input: PBMCs. These receptors came from a man aged 18 to 30 in good health and CMV-seropositive. Both conserved end residues are part of each CDR3. The D gene is left open where the match is weak. Some rows have no size entry. The others give once, few or many, or a class for an expanded clone.

clone_size j_call d_call v_call cdr3_nt cdr3_aa
NA TRBJ1-1 TRBD1 TRBV19 TGTGCCAGTAGTACCCGGACAGGGGCTGAAGCTTTCTTT CASSTRTGAEAFF
once TRBJ1-1 NA TRBV11-1 TGTGCCAGCAGCTTCGCACAGGGCAACACTGAAGCTTTCTTT CASSFAQGNTEAFF
NA TRBJ1-2 NA TRBV29-1 TGCAGCGTCATGACAGTCTATGGCTACACCTTC CSVMTVYGYTF
NA TRBJ2-2 NA TRBV6-1 TGTGCCAGCAGTGAAATGAGGGCCGGGGAGCTGTTTTTT CASSEMRAGELFF
NA TRBJ1-5 NA TRBV28 TGTGCCAGCAGTTTGGGGGCAAGGGGGGGGAATCAGCCCCAGCATTTT CASSLGARGGNQPQHF
NA TRBJ2-7 NA TRBV11-2 TGTGCCAGCACATCGGTGGAGACGTACGAGCAGTACTTC CASTSVETYEQYF
NA TRBJ1-1 NA TRBV2 TGTGCCAGCAGTAACCAGGGGAACACTGAAGCTTTCTTT CASSNQGNTEAFF
NA TRBJ1-2 TRBD1 TRBV27 TGTGCCAGCAGTTTCTCTCGACAGGGGGAAGACTATGGCTACACCTTC CASSFSRQGEDYGYTF
NA TRBJ2-7 TRBD2 TRBV6-5 TGTGCCAGCAGCTCTAGACTAGCGGGGGCCTACGAGCAGTACTTC CASSSRLAGAYEQYF
NA TRBJ2-3 TRBD2 TRBV29-1 TGCAGCGTTGAAGAATCTGGGCTAGCGGGAGGGGTATTTAGCACAGATACGCAGTATTTT CSVEESGLAGGVFSTDTQYF
NA TRBJ2-3 TRBD2 TRBV27 TGTGCCAGCAGTCTAACCCCCTCGGGACTAGCGGACACAGATACGCAGTATTTT CASSLTPSGLADTDTQYF
NA TRBJ2-2 NA TRBV4-1 TGCGCCAGCAGCCAAGGGGGGGTAGTGAAAACCGGGGAGCTGTTTTTT CASSQGGVVKTGELFF
NA TRBJ1-1 NA TRBV4-1 TGCGCCAGCAGCCAAGATCCGAACGGAGGTGAAGCTTTCTTT CASSQDPNGGEAFF
NA TRBJ2-3 NA TRBV28 TGTGCCAGCAGTTTACTCCGTTCTATGGGCACAGATACGCAGTATTTT CASSLLRSMGTDTQYF
once TRBJ2-3 TRBD2 TRBV28 TGTGCCAGCAGTTCGCGGGAGACAATCACAGATACGCAGTATTTT CASSSRETITDTQYF
NA TRBJ2-2 TRBD2 TRBV28 TGTGCCAGCAGTTTTAGCGGGAGGCATACCGGGGAGCTGTTTTTT CASSFSGRHTGELFF
NA TRBJ1-1 TRBD1 TRBV27 TGTGCCAGCAGTCCGTCAGGGGGCGAAGGCACTGAAGCTTTCTTT CASSPSGGEGTEAFF
NA TRBJ2-3 NA TRBV7-7 TGTGCCAGCAGCCCCGGGGACTCCACAGATACGCAGTATTTT CASSPGDSTDTQYF
once TRBJ1-6 NA TRBV6-5 TGTGCCAGCAGCCTGGCATTGAAGAATTCACCCCTCCACTTT CASSLALKNSPLHF
NA TRBJ2-3 TRBD1 TRBV28 TGTGCCAGCAGGGACGAACAGGGGAACACAGATACGCAGTATTTT CASRDEQGNTDTQYF
NA TRBJ1-4 NA TRBV5-1 TGCGCCAGCAGCTTGCGTCGCGGCCGTGTTAATGAAAAACTGTTTTTT CASSLRRGRVNEKLFF
NA TRBJ2-1 TRBD2 TRBV5-4 TGTGCCAGCAGCTTGCGTAGCGGGGGCTACAATGAGCAGTTCTTC CASSLRSGGYNEQFF
NA TRBJ1-2 NA TRBV19 TGTGCCAGTAGTATTACCCTGGACAGTATGGTCTATGGCTACACCTTC CASSITLDSMVYGYTF
NA TRBJ1-2 TRBD1 TRBV5-6 TGTGCCAGCAGCACCTACAGGGGAAGGTCTACTGGCTACACCTTC CASSTYRGRSTGYTF
NA TRBJ2-7 TRBD2 TRBV30 TGTGCCTGGAGCCTCGGACTAGCCTACGAGCAGTACTTC CAWSLGLAYEQYF
NA TRBJ2-1 NA TRBV27 TGTGCCAGCAGTTTAATCCCGGGGATTACGAATGAGCAGTTCTTC CASSLIPGITNEQFF
NA TRBJ2-2 TRBD1 TRBV25-1 TGTGCCAGCAGCCCAAAGGGGGCCCACACCGGGGAGCTGTTTTTT CASSPKGAHTGELFF
NA TRBJ2-1 NA TRBV4-1 TGCGCCAGCAGCCAAGATGGCGGGGTTCACCAGTTCTTC CASSQDGGVHQFF
NA TRBJ2-7 TRBD1 TRBV28 TGTGCCAGCAGTGGGGGACAGGGGGCTGACGAGCAGTACTTC CASSGGQGADEQYF
NA TRBJ2-7 NA TRBV5-1 TGCGCCAGCAGTTTCGACCCAACAGAGGGCACTACTTCCTACGAGCAGTACTTC CASSFDPTEGTTSYEQYF
NA TRBJ1-1 NA TRBV2 TGTGCCAGCAGCTCAGGGGTTATGAACACTGAAGCTTTCTTT CASSSGVMNTEAFF
many TRBJ1-5 TRBD1 TRBV7-9 TGTGCCAGCAGCTTAGAGGGACAGAATCAGCCCCAGCATTTT CASSLEGQNQPQHF
once TRBJ2-4 TRBD2 TRBV19 TGTGCCAGTAGTTTAACCGGACTAGCGGGAGGTGGTGGAAACATTCAGTACTTC CASSLTGLAGGGGNIQYF
NA TRBJ2-7 TRBD2 TRBV27 TGTGCCAGCAGCAATCTAGCGGGAGGGTCCTACGAGCAGTACTTC CASSNLAGGSYEQYF
NA TRBJ1-2 TRBD1 TRBV5-1 TGCGCCAGCAGCTTGCGCGGCAGGGGGCAGGACTATGGCTACACCTTC CASSLRGRGQDYGYTF
NA TRBJ2-2 NA TRBV7-6 TGTGCCACCGCGAGGGACGGACTAACCGGGGAGCTGTTTTTT CATARDGLTGELFF
NA TRBJ2-7 NA TRBV27 TGTGCCAGCAGTTTAGCGGGCCTTAGCTCCTACGAGCAGTACTTC CASSLAGLSSYEQYF
many TRBJ1-1 TRBD1 TRBV18 TGTGCCAGCTCACGAGAAACAGGGGGCACTGAAGCTTTCTTT CASSRETGGTEAFF
NA TRBJ2-7 NA TRBV6-1 TGTGCCAGCAGTGTCCGGGACTCGGGATCCTACGAGCAGTACTTC CASSVRDSGSYEQYF
NA TRBJ2-5 TRBD1 TRBV5-5 TGTGCCAGCAGACCGGGACAGCGTAACCAAGAGACCCAGTACTTC CASRPGQRNQETQYF
NA TRBJ2-2 TRBD2 TRBV9 TGTGCCAGCGGGAGGGCTAGCGGGACCGGGGAGCTGTTTTTT CASGRASGTGELFF
NA TRBJ2-7 TRBD1 TRBV5-5 TGTGCCAGCAGCTGGCGACAGGGGGACTCCTACGAGCAGTACTTC CASSWRQGDSYEQYF
NA TRBJ2-7 TRBD1 TRBV28 TGTGCCAGCAGCCTAGGGGACAGGGGGTTCTACGAGCAGTACTTC CASSLGDRGFYEQYF
NA TRBJ1-3 NA TRBV5-4 TGTGCCAGCAGCCGGACAGCTGAATCCTCTGGAAACACCATATATTTT CASSRTAESSGNTIYF
once TRBJ1-2 NA TRBV10-3 TGTGCCATCAGTGCCCCGACAGGCCTTGGTCTCGGCTACACCTTC CAISAPTGLGLGYTF
NA TRBJ2-1 TRBD2 TRBV27 TGTGCCAGCAGCGGGAGGCGCAACAATGAGCAGTTCTTC CASSGRRNNEQFF
NA TRBJ1-5 NA TRBV30 TGTGCCTGGAGTGTAAGACAGGACAATCAGCCCCAGCATTTT CAWSVRQDNQPQHF
NA TRBJ2-3 NA TRBV28 TGTGCCAGCAGTTTCGGGGAAATGGGCACAGATACGCAGTATTTT CASSFGEMGTDTQYF
NA TRBJ1-1 TRBD1 TRBV10-3 TGTGCCACGGGACAGGGGGACACTGAAGCTTTCTTT CATGQGDTEAFF
NA TRBJ2-4 TRBD2 TRBV28 TGTGCCAGCAGTCTGGGGACTAGCGGGGTAGCCAAAAACATTCAGTACTTC CASSLGTSGVAKNIQYF
NA TRBJ1-5 NA TRBV28 TGTGCCAGCAGCCCCCCGACAGGCAATCAGCCCCAGCATTTT CASSPPTGNQPQHF
NA TRBJ1-5 TRBD1 TRBV19 TGTGCCAGTAGTATAATGACAGGGGGCAATCAGCCCCAGCATTTT CASSIMTGGNQPQHF
NA TRBJ1-5 TRBD1 TRBV6-1 TGTGCCAGCAGTGAGCTACAGGGGGCCGGCAATCAGCCCCAGCATTTT CASSELQGAGNQPQHF